Below are 28 T cell receptor beta chains sequenced from a single sample in a study of shared clonotypes between healthy human individuals (dated by TCRdb to about 2020). Libraries were made using the immunoSEQ multiplex PCR assay. TCRdb's version of the immuneACCESS table is confined to in-frame rearrangements and falls short of the full clone set. An unresolved V gene accounts for under half of the shortfall where checked; the remainder is of unknown origin. The sample contains a few million clones, more than 80% of them found a single time. Under 0.15% of the sample is held by the ten biggest clonotypes. The material sequenced was naive CD4+ T cells sorted from blood. According to the study, the label for this sample's cell subset or site signals: CD45RA+ positively selected. These receptors were collected from a man in his late teens or twenties in good health.

The J gene is TRBJ2-6, the V gene TRBV5-4, with D perhaps matching TRBD1 (6 bases). Germline CDR1 is SGHNT and CDR2 is YYREEE (reference sequence). The CDR3 loop spans 15 amino acids. Trimming stripped 4 bases from V and 0 bases from J, with 8 bases between. CDR3 in DNA: TGTGCCAGCAGCCAGGACAGCTCTGGGGCCAACGTCCTGACTTTC. This gives the protein CASSQDSSGANVLTF.

The chain links TRBV7-9 to TRBJ2-2, with 9 bases identical to TRBD1. CDR1 is SEHNR, CDR2 FQNEAQ, per germline (reference sequence). Losses at the gene ends were 5 bases for V and 4 bases for J; bases not matched to a gene: 8. The CDR3 is 16 residues long. The CDR3 coding sequence is TGTGCCAGCAGCCCCTCCGGGACAGGGAGCACCGGGGAGCTGTTTTTT. Its protein product is CASSPSGTGSTGELFF. The variable domain in full, completed from reference TRBV7-9 and TRBJ2-2, reads DTGVSQNPRHKITKRGQNVTFRCDPISEHNRLYWYRQTLGQGPEFLTYFQNEAQLEKSRLLSDRFSAERPKGSFSTLEIQRTEQGDSAMYLCASSPSGTGSTGELFFGEGSRLTVL.

The chain employs TRBV15 and TRBJ2-5, with 10 nucleotides matching TRBD2. This CDR3 is built from 16 residues. The J segment lost 4 bases and the V segment lost 1 base, leaving 6 bases of the junction unmatched. The germline V gene has CDR1 LNHNV and CDR2 YYDKDF (reference sequence). The CDR3 reads CATSRGLAGVGETQYF. The CDR3 region has the DNA TGTGCCACCAGCAGAGGTCTAGCGGGGGTCGGAGAGACCCAGTACTTC.

The gene calls are TRBV15 and TRBJ1-5; 7 nucleotides agree with TRBD1. With V trimmed by 3 bases and J by 3 bases, 8 bases remained unmatched. The CDR3 spans 16 residues. Germline values: CDR1 LNHNV, CDR2 YYDKDF (reference sequence). In nucleotides, the CDR3 is TGTGCCACCAGCAGCCAGGGGGGCGCGGTCAATCAGCCCCAGCATTTT. Translated: CATSSQGGAVNQPQHF. Drawing the rest from reference TRBV15 and TRBJ1-5, the complete variable domain is DAMVIQNPRYQVTQFGKPVTLSCSQTLNHNVMYWYQQKSSQAPKLLFHYYDKDFNNEADTPDNFQSRRPNTSFCFLDIRSPGLGDTAMYLCATSSQGGAVNQPQHFGDGTRLSIL.

The chain carries TRBV5-8 and TRBJ2-6; possible D gene TRBD2, 6 bases. The germline V and J ends were trimmed by 4 bases and 5 bases, with 13 bases remaining between them. Looked up from germline, CDR1 is SGHTS and CDR2 is YDEGEE. The CDR3 extends over 15 amino acids. The CDR3 sequence: CASSTGGTWANVLTF. CDR3 coding DNA: TGTGCCAGCAGCACCGGGGGTACGTGGGCCAACGTCCTGACTTTC.

The rearrangement links TRBV7-2 to TRBJ1-2; D might be TRBD1 (5 bases). Per the germline V gene, CDR1 is SGHTA and CDR2 is FQGNSA. The CDR3 is 15 amino acids. The V end was cut by 1 base, the J end by 5 bases, with 14 bases between. Here the CDR3 DNA reads TGTGCCAGCAGCTTAGACTTCAGGGTTGGGTATGGCTACACCTTC. It is translated as CASSLDFRVGYGYTF.

V is TRBV18 and J is TRBJ2-3; possibly TRBD2 for D (6 bases). CDR3 length equals 14 residues. Germline assignment: CDR1 KGHSH and CDR2 LQKENI. Trimming took 8 bases from V and 0 from J, leaving 12 bases between them. In DNA form, the CDR3 reads TGTGCCAGCCTCCGGGAGATTAGCACAGATACGCAGTATTTT. Amino acid sequence: CASLREISTDTQYF.

The J gene is TRBJ1-6, the V gene TRBV7-2; D unclear. The CDR3 has 16 residues. Germline loops: CDR1 SGHTA, CDR2 FQGNSA. The ends were cut back, 1 base at V and 1 base at J, with 8 bases in the middle. DNA of the CDR3: TGTGCCAGCAGCTTAGAAGCCGCTTCCTATAATTCACCCCTCCACTTT. Protein: CASSLEAASYNSPLHF.

The chain combines TRBV6-6 with TRBJ1-2; D not certain. Trimming left V 2 bases short and J 0 bases short, with 10 bases between. CDR1 is MNHNY, CDR2 SVGAGI, per germline (reference sequence). The CDR3 length is 15 residues. This chain's CDR3 is CASSYGQASNYGYTF. In DNA, the CDR3 is TGTGCCAGCAGTTACGGTCAGGCCTCTAACTATGGCTACACCTTC.

The CDR3 protein is CASSLAGTGGRTGELFF. The CDR3 coding sequence is TGTGCCAGCAGCTTGGCCGGGACAGGGGGGAGGACCGGGGAGCTGTTTTTT. The rearrangement uses TRBV5-4 and TRBJ2-2; 11 bases align to TRBD1. Germline V gene sequence: CDR1 SGHNT, CDR2 YYREEE (reference sequence). V shed 0 bases and J 5 bases; nucleotides not matched to a gene: 6. The CDR3 is made up of 17 amino acids.

The chain has TRBV10-1 and TRBJ2-3; a possible D gene is TRBD2 (6 bases). The germline V and J ends were trimmed by 0 bases and 6 bases, with 16 bases remaining between them. CDR3 length: 16 residues. CDR1 WNHNN and CDR2 SYGVQD come from the germline V gene (reference sequence). The CDR3 is CASSESRAGLTDTQYF. The CDR3, as DNA: TGCGCCAGCAGTGAGTCTCGTGCGGGGCTGACGGATACGCAGTATTTT.

Here the CDR3 reads CASSQDPSQTYNEKLFF. In nucleotides, the CDR3 is TGCGCCAGCAGCCAAGACCCATCTCAGACCTATAATGAAAAACTGTTTTTT. The chain carries TRBV4-1 and TRBJ1-4; D is ambiguous. The CDR3 spans 17 residues. V was cut by 0 bases and J by 4 bases, with 15 bases left in between. Germline assignment: CDR1 MGHRA and CDR2 YSYEKL.

The rearrangement links TRBV29-1 to TRBJ2-1; 10 bases align to TRBD2. This CDR3 has 14 residues. The J segment lost 8 bases and the V segment lost 6 bases, leaving 10 bases of the junction unmatched. CDR1 SQVTM and CDR2 ANQGSEA come from the germline V gene. CDR3 sequence reads: CSVKSGGAGYEQFF. DNA for the CDR3: TGCAGCGTCAAAAGCGGGGGGGCAGGATATGAGCAGTTCTTC.

This clone was detected once. This chain links TRBV5-6 with TRBJ1-6; the D gene is possibly TRBD1 (5 bases). The CDR3 spans 17 residues. The germline CDR1 and CDR2 sequences are SGHDT and YYEEEE. V lost 0 bases and J 9 bases, leaving 19 bases between the germline ends. The CDR3 bases are TGTGCCAGCAGCTTGGACGTGGGGCGCTCGATGGGTTCACCCCTCCACTTT. Protein sequence: CASSLDVGRSMGSPLHF.

Here the CDR3 DNA reads TGTGCCAGCTCACCACCGTCACTTTCCGACGAGCAGTACTTC. Translation: CASSPPSLSDEQYF. V is TRBV18 and J is TRBJ2-7; unclear D gene. V dropped 0 bases and J dropped 5 bases, with 11 bases sitting between them. Per germline, CDR1 KGHSH and CDR2 LQKENI. The CDR3 covers 14 residues.

This clone was observed a single time. The chain has TRBV23-1 and TRBJ1-1; D gene unclear. TRBV23-1 is assigned to the ORF class and has an uncertain function. Trimming shortened V by 8 bases and J by 0 bases, and 13 bases separated the two germline ends. The CDR3 runs to 14 residues. The CDR3 spells CASDSGSMNTEAFF. In DNA, the CDR3 is TGCGCCAGCGATAGCGGTAGCATGAACACTGAAGCTTTCTTT.

The chain has TRBV16 and TRBJ1-1; D unclear. Deletions cut 2 bases from V and 0 bases from J, with 7 bases between. The germline V gene encodes CDR1 KGHSY and CDR2 FQNENV. The CDR3 consists of 14 residues. CDR3 nucleotide sequence: TGTGCCAGCAGCCAAAGGGTCCTGAACACTGAAGCTTTCTTT. Translation gives CASSQRVLNTEAFF.

With respect to this clone: Other DNA sequences in this specimen translate into the identical CDR3. This chain uses TRBV5-1 with TRBJ2-2; D is ambiguous. From germline, CDR1 is SGHRS and CDR2 YFSETQ. With 0 bases removed from V and 2 bases from J, the gap between germline ends came to 5 bases. CDR3 length equals 14 residues. CDR3 loop: CASSLGPNTGELFF. In nucleotides, the CDR3 is TGCGCCAGCAGCTTGGGACCCAACACCGGGGAGCTGTTTTTT.

The chain carries TRBV7-2 and TRBJ2-3; TRBD2 matches at 9 bases. CDR3 length: 18 residues. V gave up 1 base and J gave up 5 bases; unmatched junction bases: 13. Germline assignment: CDR1 SGHTA and CDR2 FQGNSA. This chain's CDR3 is CASSLEDRLAGLEDTQYF. The CDR3 DNA reads TGTGCCAGCAGCTTAGAGGATAGGCTAGCGGGATTGGAAGATACGCAGTATTTT.

The chain couples TRBV30 to TRBJ2-7, with D possibly called TRBD1 or TRBD2 (5 bases each). The V gene lost 1 base and the J gene lost 5 bases, with 18 bases spanning the gap. The germline CDR1 and CDR2 sequences are GTSNPN and SVGIG (reference sequence). The CDR3 sequence is 15 residues long. CDR3 DNA: TGTGCCTGGAGTGGGGACGGCGATTGGGTCCACGAGCAGTACTTC. It yields the protein CAWSGDGDWVHEQYF. The variable domain in full, completed from reference TRBV30 and TRBJ2-7, reads SQTIHQWPATLVQPVGSPLSLECTVEGTSNPNLYWYRQAAGRGLQLLFYSVGIGQISSEVPQNLSASRPQDRQFILSSKKLLLSDSGFYLCAWSGDGDWVHEQYFGPGTRLTVT.

The genes are TRBV28 and TRBJ1-4; no clear D gene. Germline-derived CDR1 and CDR2 are MDHEN and SYDVKM. CDR3 size: 11 residues. V lost 7 bases and J lost 5, with 5 bases in between. CDR3 DNA sequence: TGTGCCAGCAATCAAAATGAAAAACTGTTTTTT. It codes for CASNQNEKLFF.

This chain uses TRBV7-9 with TRBJ2-2; TRBD1 agrees at 7 bases. From germline, CDR1 is SEHNR and CDR2 FQNEAQ (reference sequence). The CDR3 sequence is 16 residues long. With V trimmed by 5 bases and J by 0 bases, 6 bases remained unmatched. The CDR3 reads CASSMLQGTNTGELFF. The CDR3 bases are TGTGCCAGCAGCATGCTACAGGGGACGAACACCGGGGAGCTGTTTTTT.

The rearrangement joins TRBV30 to TRBJ1-6; possible D gene TRBD1, 6 bases. The V and J ends lost 8 bases and 8 bases respectively, with 19 bases between them. Germline assignment: CDR1 GTSNPN and CDR2 SVGIG (reference sequence). The CDR3 sequence is 14 residues long. CDR3 DNA sequence: TGTGCCGGGACCACGGGACATTCTTATTCACCCCTCCACTTT. It specifies CAGTTGHSYSPLHF.

The chain has TRBV28 and TRBJ2-7; TRBD2 matches at 12 bases. Germline CDR1 is MDHEN and CDR2 is SYDVKM. Germline trimming cut 5 bases from V and 2 bases from J; bases unmatched to any gene: 4. The CDR3 spans 15 residues. Written as DNA, the CDR3 is TGTGCCAGCAGTCATCCTAGCGGGGGGGCCTACGAGCAGTACTTC. Residues: CASSHPSGGAYEQYF. Using reference TRBV28 and TRBJ2-7 for the parts outside the CDR3, the full variable domain is DVKVTQSSRYLVKRTGEKVFLECVQDMDHENMFWYRQDPGLGLRLIYFSYDVKMKEKGDIPEGYSVSREKKERFSLILESASTNQTSMYLCASSHPSGGAYEQYFGPGTRLTVT.

This clone has a single count. J is TRBJ1-1 and V is TRBV19, with TRBD1 matching over 12 bases. The V segment lost 7 bases and the J segment 4 bases; nucleotides outside the gene matches: 10. CDR1 is LNHDA, CDR2 SQIVND, per germline (reference sequence). The CDR3 totals 16 residues. CDR3 DNA: TGTGCCAGTAAATTCCGGGACAGGGGGCTGGGCACTGAAGCTTTCTTT. Translation gives CASKFRDRGLGTEAFF. Variable domain in full (rest from reference TRBV19 and TRBJ1-1): DGGITQSPKYLFRKEGQNVTLSCEQNLNHDAMYWYRQDPGQGLRLIYYSQIVNDFQKGDIAEGYSVSREKKESFPLTVTSAQKNPTAFYLCASKFRDRGLGTEAFFGQGTRLTVV.

V gene TRBV5-1 combines with J gene TRBJ2-7, with TRBD1 identical over 9 bases. J was trimmed by 3 bases and V by 1 base; bases with no gene match: 5. The CDR3 runs 15 residues. CDR1 SGHRS and CDR2 YFSETQ come from the germline V gene. CDR3 protein: CASSLSTGQGYEQYF. The CDR3 DNA reads TGCGCCAGCAGCTTGAGCACGGGACAGGGCTACGAGCAGTACTTC. The entire variable domain, with the rest obtained from reference TRBV5-1 and TRBJ2-7, is as follows: KAGVTQTPRYLIKTRGQQVTLSCSPISGHRSVSWYQQTPGQGLQFLFEYFSETQRNKGNFPGRFSGRQFSNSRSEMNVSTLELGDSALYLCASSLSTGQGYEQYFGPGTRLTVT.

The chain links TRBV30 to TRBJ2-7, with unresolved D. With 1 base removed from V and 6 bases from J, the gap between germline ends came to 16 bases. Germline V gene sequence: CDR1 GTSNPN, CDR2 SVGIG (reference sequence). The CDR3 covers 14 residues. CDR3 sequence: CAWSDGVKRVEQYF. CDR3 DNA sequence: TGTGCCTGGAGTGATGGGGTAAAGCGCGTCGAGCAGTACTTC. The full variable domain, with the rest looked up from reference TRBV30 and TRBJ2-7, is SQTIHQWPATLVQPVGSPLSLECTVEGTSNPNLYWYRQAAGRGLQLLFYSVGIGQISSEVPQNLSASRPQDRQFILSSKKLLLSDSGFYLCAWSDGVKRVEQYFGPGTRLTVT.

The V call is TRBV13, the J call TRBJ1-2; D is unclear. This CDR3 region has 14 residues. Germline assignment: CDR1 PRHDT and CDR2 FYEKMQ (reference sequence). V was pared by 1 base and J by 5 bases, with 11 bases between. In DNA form, the CDR3 reads TGTGCCAGCAGCTTAGAAGCCAGGAATTATGGCTACACCTTC. It encodes CASSLEARNYGYTF. The full variable domain, in which reference TRBV13 and TRBJ1-2 provide the parts outside the CDR3, is AAGVIQSPRHLIKEKRETATLKCYPIPRHDTVYWYQQGPGQDPQFLISFYEKMQSDKGSIPDRFSAQQFSDYHSELNMSSLELGDSALYFCASSLEARNYGYTFGSGTRLTVV.